The text below deals with one T cell receptor beta chain. The germline gene is not matched at one end of the junction; a read error may be the cause. TCRdb re-called the PCR reads with MiXCR, one entry per CDR3 protein. Of hundreds of thousands of distinct CDR3 sequences in the sample, roughly 24% were seen once. The length of the CDR3 is 16 residues. Germline V gives CDR1 MNHEY, CDR2 SMNVEV (reference sequence). The record originates from a study of molecular identifiers for immune sequencing clone quantification. The source material was naive CD8+ T cells from blood, with Jurkat cell RNA spiked in. Subset described: FACS-sorted CD8+CD4-CCR7+CD45RA+ naive T cells. This clonotype was sampled from a human donor in good health. Some libraries in this study had Jurkat cell RNA spiked in. J is TRBJ1-5 and V is TRBV27; D is ambiguous. CDR3 in DNA: TGTGCCAGCAGTTTAGCGGGCAGCCTTAGCAATCAGCCCCGGCATTTT. Its protein is CASSLAGSLSNQPRHF.